These 27 T cell receptor beta chains share one sample of origin, sequenced in a study of type 1 regulatory T cells. MiXCR, run by TCRdb on the reads, gives a single entry per CDR3 protein. Of about 24,000 distinct CDR3 sequences in the sample, 55% to 75% are singletons; the top ten hold roughly an eighth. No antigen has been identified for these receptors. The sequenced sample consisted of cultured T cells, either the whole culture or a sorted T cell fraction (not recorded which). Specified subset: Tr1-enriched cell product generated in vitro against host alloantigens. These receptors came from a human donor in good health.

This chain uses TRBV18 with TRBJ1-4; possible D gene TRBD1, 5 bases. The ends were cut back, 3 bases at V and 3 bases at J, with 20 bases in the middle. The CDR3 totals 18 residues. Per the germline V gene, CDR1 is KGHSH and CDR2 is LQKENI. The CDR3 loop is CASSPFLVQGSANEKLFF. DNA of the CDR3: TGTGCCAGCTCACCGTTCTTGGTTCAGGGATCAGCTAATGAAAAACTGTTTTTT.

V gene TRBV29-1 combines with J gene TRBJ2-1; D is uncertain. The CDR3 consists of 13 residues. In germline, CDR1 is SQVTM, CDR2 ANQGSEA. Trimming removed 3 bases at V and 5 bases at J, with 11 bases between. The DNA of the CDR3 is TGCAGCGTTGATTGGCTGCACAACAATGAGCAGTTCTTC. Translated: CSVDWLHNNEQFF.

The V and J genes are TRBV2 and TRBJ2-5; 7 nucleotides match TRBD1. Germline CDR1 and CDR2: SNHLY and FYNNEI. Trimming at V came to 5 bases and at J to 5 bases, leaving 8 bases not matched to a gene. The CDR3 extends over 14 amino acids. Written as DNA, the CDR3 is TGTGCCAGCAGTCAAGAACAGGGGAAGGAGACCCAGTACTTC. Translation gives CASSQEQGKETQYF.

The rearrangement uses TRBV5-1 and TRBJ1-6; 10 bases line up with TRBD1. V trimming: 4 bases; J trimming: 10 bases; junction bases outside the gene matches: 14. The CDR3 runs 17 residues. Germline lookup yields CDR1 SGHRS and CDR2 YFSETQ. CDR3 in DNA: TGCGCCAGCAGCCCATCCGGGACAGGGGCCTCGGGGTCACCCCTCCACTTT. The encoded protein is CASSPSGTGASGSPLHF.

In DNA, the CDR3 is TGTGCCAGCTCACCGACGACTACAAGCCAAGAGACCCAGTACTTC. This sequence encodes CASSPTTTSQETQYF. The chain carries TRBV18 and TRBJ2-5; tentatively, D is TRBD2 (5 bases). V shed 3 bases and J shed 1 base, with 12 bases lying between them. Germline assignment: CDR1 KGHSH and CDR2 LQKENI. The length of the CDR3 is 15 residues.

The rearrangement joins TRBV5-1 to TRBJ2-1, with D unclear. The CDR3 is 15 amino acids. Germline V gene sequence: CDR1 SGHRS, CDR2 YFSETQ. V was clipped by 2 bases and J by 5 bases, with 14 bases between them. This CDR3 is CASSLSGRPDNEQFF. The CDR3 DNA reads as TGCGCCAGCAGCTTATCCGGGCGCCCGGACAATGAGCAGTTCTTC.

This clonotype was recorded only once. The chain has TRBV3-1 and TRBJ1-1, with 10 nucleotides matching TRBD1. CDR3 length: 14 residues. CDR1 LGHDT and CDR2 YNNKEL come from the germline V gene (reference sequence). With V trimmed by 5 bases and J by 4 bases, 4 bases remained unmatched. The CDR3 region is CASSWGQGPTEAFF. The CDR3 bases are TGTGCCAGCAGCTGGGGACAGGGGCCCACTGAAGCTTTCTTT. The full variable domain, with the rest looked up from reference TRBV3-1 and TRBJ1-1, is DTAVSQTPKYLVTQMGNDKSIKCEQNLGHDTMYWYKQDSKKFLKIMFSYNNKELIINETVPNRFSPKSPDKAHLNLHINSLELGDSAVYFCASSWGQGPTEAFFGQGTRLTVV.

This sequence joins TRBV7-9 and TRBJ1-1; a weak D match, TRBD1 (6 bases). From germline, CDR1 is SEHNR and CDR2 FQNEAQ (reference sequence). The V and J ends lost 5 bases and 4 bases respectively, with 11 bases between them. The CDR3 runs 13 residues. The CDR3 sequence: CASSLQGFTEAFF. DNA of the CDR3: TGTGCCAGCAGCCTTCAGGGGTTCACTGAAGCTTTCTTT. Filled out from reference TRBV7-9 and TRBJ1-1, the complete variable domain reads DTGVSQNPRHKITKRGQNVTFRCDPISEHNRLYWYRQTLGQGPEFLTYFQNEAQLEKSRLLSDRFSAERPKGSFSTLEIQRTEQGDSAMYLCASSLQGFTEAFFGQGTRLTVV.

The genes are TRBV27 and TRBJ1-2, with no clear D. Germline V lookup: CDR1 MNHEY, CDR2 SMNVEV (reference sequence). V lost 5 bases and J lost 3, with 13 bases in between. The CDR3 totals 14 residues. CDR3 sequence: CASSPSGSYYGYTF. CDR3 DNA: TGTGCCAGCAGTCCATCGGGGTCCTACTATGGCTACACCTTC.

The rearrangement links TRBV11-3 to TRBJ2-1; D may be TRBD1 (5 bases). This CDR3 has 13 amino acids. Trimming removed 5 bases from V and 6 bases from J, with 11 bases in between. Germline loops: CDR1 SGHNT, CDR2 YENEEA. The CDR3 sequence: CASSPQGANEQFF. CDR3 DNA: TGTGCCAGCAGCCCCCAGGGCGCCAATGAGCAGTTCTTC.

The CDR3 coding sequence is TGTGCCATCAGTGAAGGGGGGCCTGGAAACACCATATATTTT. Translation: CAISEGGPGNTIYF. J is TRBJ1-3 and V is TRBV10-3, with D possibly matching TRBD1 (6 bases). Germline V gene data show CDR1 as ENHRY and CDR2 as SYGVKD. The CDR3 has 14 residues. The germline V and J ends were trimmed by 3 bases and 2 bases, with 8 bases remaining between them.

The chain uses TRBV20-1 and TRBJ1-5; D unclear. Germline lookup yields CDR1 DFQATT and CDR2 SNEGSKA (reference sequence). This CDR3 has 14 amino acids. V dropped 5 bases and J dropped 4 bases, with 15 bases sitting between them. CDR3 coding DNA: TGCAGTGCTCCACGGCCAATGGGTAATCAGCCCCAGCATTTT. The encoded protein is CSAPRPMGNQPQHF.

The chain combines TRBV15 with TRBJ2-7; 8 nucleotides line up with TRBD1. Germline values: CDR1 LNHNV, CDR2 YYDKDF (reference sequence). The CDR3 is 15 amino acids. The V gene end was trimmed by 0 bases and the J gene end by 5 bases; junction bases not matched to a gene: 6. Here the CDR3 reads CATSRDLDRANEQYF. For the CDR3, the DNA is TGTGCCACCAGCAGAGATCTGGACAGGGCCAACGAGCAGTACTTC.

The chain recombines TRBV12-3 or TRBV12-4 with TRBJ2-1; D not certain. CDR3 length equals 14 residues. Trimming took 8 bases from V and 0 from J, leaving 11 bases between them. The CDR3 is CASYPLGSYNEQFF. The CDR3 nucleotides are TGTGCCAGCTACCCCCTGGGCTCCTACAATGAGCAGTTCTTC.

V and J are TRBV6-2 or TRBV6-3 and TRBJ2-1; 10 bases line up with TRBD2. Germline V lookup: CDR1 MNHEY, CDR2 SVGEGT. J lost 7 bases, V lost 2 bases, and 8 bases had no gene match. The CDR3 is 16 amino acids. DNA of the CDR3: TGTGCCAGCAGTTACGGCCTTGGGACTAGCGAAAATGAGCAGTTCTTC. This sequence encodes CASSYGLGTSENEQFF.

Relative to its sample, this clonotype is medium-sized. The chain couples TRBV2 to TRBJ2-3, with D possibly being TRBD1 (6 bases). Per the germline V gene, CDR1 is SNHLY and CDR2 is FYNNEI. Trimming removed 5 bases at V and 0 bases at J, with 18 bases between. This CDR3 spans 17 amino acids. This CDR3 is CASSLFQQGLSTDTQYF. Written as DNA, the CDR3 is TGTGCCAGCAGTCTATTTCAACAGGGCCTCAGCACAGATACGCAGTATTTT.

The chain links TRBV15 to TRBJ1-2; D is possibly TRBD1 (5 bases). In germline, CDR1 is LNHNV, CDR2 YYDKDF (reference sequence). The CDR3 has 16 residues. The ends were cut back, 0 bases at V and 4 bases at J, with 15 bases in the middle. CDR3 DNA: TGTGCCACCAGCAGAGATCTATTGACAGCTGCCTATGGCTACACCTTC. Protein sequence: CATSRDLLTAAYGYTF.

The V and J genes are TRBV5-1 and TRBJ2-1; 8 nucleotides line up with TRBD1. Germline V gene lookup returns CDR1 SGHRS and CDR2 YFSETQ. J gave up 14 bases and V 0 bases, and 1 base lay outside the gene matches. This CDR3 is built from 11 residues. The CDR3 region is CASSLEGQEFF. The CDR3 coding sequence is TGCGCCAGCAGCTTGGAGGGACAGGAGTTCTTC.

The chain carries TRBV3-1 and TRBJ2-3, with D unresolved. The V end lost 0 bases, the J end lost 2 bases, and 3 bases lay between the germline ends. The CDR3 runs to 13 residues. In germline, CDR1 is LGHDT, CDR2 YNNKEL (reference sequence). The DNA for the CDR3 is TGTGCCAGCAGCCAAGAGTTCACAGATACGCAGTATTTT. Residues: CASSQEFTDTQYF.

The chain carries TRBV3-1 and TRBJ1-1, with a weak D call TRBD1 (5 bases). Germline V gene sequence: CDR1 LGHDT, CDR2 YNNKEL (reference sequence). The V and J ends lost 1 base and 9 bases respectively, with 9 bases between them. This CDR3 comprises 12 residues. CDR3 nucleotide sequence: TGTGCCAGCAGCCAAGGTCCAGGGCAAGCTTTCTTT. Its protein product is CASSQGPGQAFF.

This clonotype was picked up one time. The chain joins TRBV3-1 to TRBJ2-1; 8 bases are shared with TRBD2. In germline, CDR1 is LGHDT, CDR2 YNNKEL (reference sequence). This CDR3 is built from 15 residues. The V and J ends lost 4 bases and 8 bases, in that order; junction bases with no gene match: 10. The CDR3 loop is CASSRDGGETDEQFF. CDR3 in DNA: TGTGCCAGCAGCCGGGACGGGGGGGAAACCGATGAGCAGTTCTTC.

This clonotype was seen once. The genes are TRBV7-2 and TRBJ2-3, with 8 bases aligning to TRBD2. This CDR3 has 13 amino acids. Losses at the gene ends were 7 bases for V and 5 bases for J; bases not matched to a gene: 5. Germline CDR1 is SGHTA and CDR2 is FQGNSA. Here the CDR3 DNA reads TGTGCCAGCAACCGGGGGGGCGGAGATACGCAGTATTTT. Translation gives CASNRGGGDTQYF.

This sequence joins TRBV7-9 and TRBJ1-3; D not certain. The length of the CDR3 is 15 residues. V lost 2 bases and J 2 bases, leaving 10 bases between the germline ends. The V gene's germline CDR1 is SEHNR and CDR2 FQNEAQ (reference sequence). CDR3 sequence reads: CASSLPGGPGNTIYF. The CDR3 DNA sequence: TGTGCCAGCAGCTTACCAGGTGGCCCTGGAAACACCATATATTTT.

The chain combines TRBV20-1 with TRBJ2-1; weak D call: TRBD1 (6 bases). This CDR3 is 14 amino acids long. From germline, CDR1 is DFQATT and CDR2 SNEGSKA (reference sequence). V was cut by 6 bases and J by 3 bases, with 15 bases left in between. In DNA form, the CDR3 reads TGCAGTGCGCAGACAGGCCTAAGCTACAATGAGCAGTTCTTC. Amino acids: CSAQTGLSYNEQFF.

V usage is TRBV20-1 and J usage is TRBJ1-6; TRBD1 matches 7 bases. Losses at the gene ends were 6 bases for V and 0 bases for J; bases not matched to a gene: 8. The germline V gene has CDR1 DFQATT and CDR2 SNEGSKA (reference sequence). This CDR3 region has 16 residues. CDR3 in amino acids: CSANKQGSSYNSPLHF. The DNA for the CDR3 is TGCAGTGCAAATAAACAGGGGAGCTCCTATAATTCACCCCTCCACTTT.

J is TRBJ2-3 and V is TRBV27; D is ambiguous. Trimming stripped 0 bases from V and 1 base from J, with 2 bases between. The V gene's germline CDR1 is MNHEY and CDR2 SMNVEV (reference sequence). This CDR3 contains 13 residues. The CDR3 DNA reads TGTGCCAGCAGTTTATCCCGCACAGATACGCAGTATTTT. It is translated as CASSLSRTDTQYF.

The chain links TRBV4-1 to TRBJ2-2; 8 bases fit TRBD2. V lost 5 bases and J lost 1; bases outside the gene matches: 3. The CDR3 loop spans 15 amino acids. CDR1 and CDR2 from the germline V gene are MGHRA and YSYEKL. The CDR3 DNA sequence: TGCGCCAGCAGCATACGGGGGGGGAACACCGGGGAGCTGTTTTTT. The encoded protein is CASSIRGGNTGELFF.